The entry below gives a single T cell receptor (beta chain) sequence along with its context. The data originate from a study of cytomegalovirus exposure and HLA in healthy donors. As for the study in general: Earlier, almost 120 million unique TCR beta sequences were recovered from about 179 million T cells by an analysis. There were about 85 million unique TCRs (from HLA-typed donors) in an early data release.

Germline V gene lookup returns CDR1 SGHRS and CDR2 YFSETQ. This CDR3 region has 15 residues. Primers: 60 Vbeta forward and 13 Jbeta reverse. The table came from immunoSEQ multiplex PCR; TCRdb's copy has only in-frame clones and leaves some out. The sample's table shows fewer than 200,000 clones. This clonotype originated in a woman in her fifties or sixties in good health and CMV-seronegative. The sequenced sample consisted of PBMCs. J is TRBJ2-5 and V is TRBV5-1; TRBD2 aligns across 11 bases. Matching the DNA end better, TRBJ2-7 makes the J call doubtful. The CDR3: CASSFTSGSSYEQYF. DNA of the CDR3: TGCGCCAGCAGCTTCACTAGCGGGAGCTCCTACGAGCAGTACTTC.